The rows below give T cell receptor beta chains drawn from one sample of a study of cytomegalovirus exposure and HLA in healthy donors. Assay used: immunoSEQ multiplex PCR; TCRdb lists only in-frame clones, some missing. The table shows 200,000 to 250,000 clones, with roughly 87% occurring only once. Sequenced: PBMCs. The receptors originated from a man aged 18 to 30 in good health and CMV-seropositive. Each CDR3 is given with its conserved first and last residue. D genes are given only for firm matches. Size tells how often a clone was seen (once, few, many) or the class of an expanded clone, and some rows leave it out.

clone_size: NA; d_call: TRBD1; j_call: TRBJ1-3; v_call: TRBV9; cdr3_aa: CASSSHDTGATGNTIYF; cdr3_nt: TGTGCCAGCAGCTCGCACGATACAGGGGCCACTGGAAACACCATATATTTT
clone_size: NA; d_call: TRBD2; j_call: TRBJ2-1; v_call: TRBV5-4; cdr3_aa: CASSLGGRADDEQFF; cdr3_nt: TGTGCCAGCAGCTTGGGCGGGAGGGCTGATGATGAGCAGTTCTTC
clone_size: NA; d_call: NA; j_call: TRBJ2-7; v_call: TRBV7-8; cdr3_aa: CASSLVGASRSSYEQYF; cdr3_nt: TGTGCCAGCAGCTTAGTTGGTGCTAGCCGGTCGTCCTACGAGCAGTACTTC
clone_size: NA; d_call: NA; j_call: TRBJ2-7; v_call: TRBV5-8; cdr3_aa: CASSHRGFSYEQYF; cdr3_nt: TGTGCCAGCAGCCATCGGGGCTTCTCCTACGAGCAGTACTTC
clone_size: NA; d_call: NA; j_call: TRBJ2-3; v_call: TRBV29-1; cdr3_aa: CSVEDRRRFTDTQYF; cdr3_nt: TGCAGCGTTGAGGATCGGCGGAGATTCACAGATACGCAGTATTTT
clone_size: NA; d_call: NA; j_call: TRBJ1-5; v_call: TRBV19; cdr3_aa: CASSITGLGQPQHF; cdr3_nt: TGTGCCAGTAGTATAACGGGTCTTGGACAGCCCCAGCATTTT
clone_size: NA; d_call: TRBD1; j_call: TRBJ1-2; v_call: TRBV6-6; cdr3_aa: CASNRQGEDYGYTF; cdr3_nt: TGTGCCAGCAACCGACAGGGAGAAGACTATGGCTACACCTTC
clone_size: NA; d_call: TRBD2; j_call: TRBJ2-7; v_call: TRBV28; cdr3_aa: CASSSPTSGRPHEQYF; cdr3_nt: TGTGCCAGCAGTTCTCCGACTAGCGGGAGGCCGCACGAGCAGTACTTC
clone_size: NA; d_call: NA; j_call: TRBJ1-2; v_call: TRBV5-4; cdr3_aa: CASSLEAFYGYTF; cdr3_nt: TGTGCCAGCAGCTTGGAGGCTTTTTATGGCTACACCTTC
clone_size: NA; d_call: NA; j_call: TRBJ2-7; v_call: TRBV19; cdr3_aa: CASSSQAQIGEQYF; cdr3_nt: TGTGCCAGTAGTAGTCAGGCCCAAATCGGCGAGCAGTACTTC
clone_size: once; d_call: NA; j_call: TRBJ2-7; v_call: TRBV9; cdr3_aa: CASSPQRGPAYEQYF; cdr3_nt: TGTGCCAGCAGCCCACAACGAGGGCCGGCCTACGAGCAGTACTTC
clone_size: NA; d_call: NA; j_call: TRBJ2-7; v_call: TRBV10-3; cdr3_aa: CAISESGASYEQYF; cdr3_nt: TGTGCCATCAGTGAGTCGGGGGCCTCCTACGAGCAGTACTTC
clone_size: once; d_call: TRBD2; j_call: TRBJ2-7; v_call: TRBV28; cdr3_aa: CASSLLAGALHEQYF; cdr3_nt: TGTGCCAGCAGTTTACTAGCGGGAGCATTGCACGAGCAGTACTTC
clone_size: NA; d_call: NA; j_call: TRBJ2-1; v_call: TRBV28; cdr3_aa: CASTQGRSSYNEQFF; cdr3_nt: TGTGCCAGCACCCAAGGAAGGAGCTCCTACAATGAGCAGTTCTTC
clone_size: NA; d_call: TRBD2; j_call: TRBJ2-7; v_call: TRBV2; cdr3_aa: CASQIAGGYEQYF; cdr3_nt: TGTGCCAGCCAAATAGCGGGAGGTTACGAGCAGTACTTC
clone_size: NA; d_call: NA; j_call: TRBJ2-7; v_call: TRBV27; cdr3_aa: CASSLGGLIYEQYF; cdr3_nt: TGTGCCAGCAGTTTAGGCGGACTGATCTACGAGCAGTACTTC
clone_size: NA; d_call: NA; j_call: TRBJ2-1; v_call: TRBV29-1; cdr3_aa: CSVVTGANEQFF; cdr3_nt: TGCAGCGTTGTTACCGGAGCTAATGAGCAGTTCTTC
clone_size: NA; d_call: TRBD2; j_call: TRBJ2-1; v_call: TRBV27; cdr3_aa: CAIMAAAGDRFF; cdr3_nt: TGTGCCATTATGGCCGCGGCGGGAGATAGGTTCTTC
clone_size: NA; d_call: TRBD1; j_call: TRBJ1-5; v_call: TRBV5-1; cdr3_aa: CASSPGQGNQPQHF; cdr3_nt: TGCGCCAGCAGCCCCGGACAGGGCAATCAGCCCCAGCATTTT